This T cell receptor (beta chain) was documented in a study of blood T cell repertoires in COVID-19. Across the study: T cells, B-cell-depleted T cells, or PBMCs provided the cDNA or gDNA that served as material.

Participants were placed into cohorts based on the clinical history they reported. Two negative PCRs, clearance, or symptom resolution characterized the recovered Cohort 3 donors. Original handling: The authors estimated nucleated cell counts from reference gene primer amplification. The method was immunoSEQ multiplex PCR; TCRdb's version includes in-frame clones alone and lacks a portion of them. Clone size and V and J calls were adopted from that table, with D and trimming inferred from the DNA. This sample carries more than 250,000 clones, approximately 86% of them seen once, and the ten largest clones take less than 3%. V lost 2 bases, J lost 0 bases, and 9 bases lay in between. This CDR3 is built from 15 residues. Germline CDR1 SGHRS, CDR2 YFSETQ.

The TCR comes from a woman between 18 and 29 years old who had recovered from COVID-19. Sample: PBMCs or T cells enriched from blood (not recorded which). This sequence joins TRBV5-1 and TRBJ1-3; weak D call: TRBD1 (5 bases). In DNA form, the CDR3 reads TGCGCCAGCAGCTTTGACAGAGGCTCTGGAAACACCATATATTTT. Translating it yields CASSFDRGSGNTIYF. The whole variable domain, remainder taken from reference TRBV5-1 and TRBJ1-3, is KAGVTQTPRYLIKTRGQQVTLSCSPISGHRSVSWYQQTPGQGLQFLFEYFSETQRNKGNFPGRFSGRQFSNSRSEMNVSTLELGDSALYLCASSFDRGSGNTIYFGEGSWLTVV.